These 11 T cell receptor beta chains came from one sample sequenced in a study of identical twins. TCRdb called the 5' RACE reads again in MiXCR, with one record for every CDR3 protein. The repertoire includes more than 400,000 distinct CDR3 sequences, 12% to 15% of them detected once, and roughly 0.43% sits in the top ten. This same sample was also taken into another study, of yellow fever vaccine responses in identical twins.

Sequencing was performed on CD4+ T cells sorted from blood. The receptors were sampled from a woman under 30 in good health.

V gene TRBV20-1 combines with J gene TRBJ2-2; 11 bases align to TRBD2. V lost 5 bases, J lost 7 bases, and 9 bases stayed unmatched. The CDR3 runs to 15 residues. The germline CDR1 and CDR2 sequences are DFQATT and SNEGSKA (reference sequence). CDR3 nucleotides: TGCAGTGCTTCCGGGATTAGCGGGAGGGGCGGGGAGCTGTTTTTT. Residues: CSASGISGRGGELFF.

This clonotype was seen a handful of times. CDR3 coding DNA: TGCGCCAGCAGCCAAGATTGGACGGGCCCGCACACTGAAGCTTTCTTT. The encoded protein is CASSQDWTGPHTEAFF. The chain joins TRBV4-1 to TRBJ1-1; D is undetermined. Germline CDR1 and CDR2: MGHRA and YSYEKL. V was pared by 0 bases and J by 3 bases, with 14 bases between. This CDR3 is built from 16 residues.

The chain uses TRBV7-9 and TRBJ2-1; 7 positions match TRBD2. The CDR3 sequence is 15 residues long. CDR1 is SEHNR, CDR2 FQNEAQ, per germline (reference sequence). The V and J ends lost 3 bases and 6 bases, in that order; junction bases with no gene match: 8. CDR3 coding DNA: TGTGCCAGCAGCTTGTCGCCTAGCGGAGTCAATGAGCAGTTCTTC. Translating it yields CASSLSPSGVNEQFF.

The chain employs TRBV5-1 and TRBJ1-2, with TRBD1 matching over 8 bases. Germline lookup yields CDR1 SGHRS and CDR2 YFSETQ. After removal of 3 bases from V and 4 bases from J, the junction contained 8 bases not matched to a gene. The CDR3 is made up of 15 amino acids. CDR3: CASSSRTGNSYGYTF. As DNA, the CDR3 is TGCGCCAGCAGCTCTCGGACAGGGAATAGCTATGGCTACACCTTC.

This chain uses TRBV7-9 with TRBJ2-3; D possibly corresponds to TRBD1 (6 bases). Germline CDR1 and CDR2: SEHNR and FQNEAQ (reference sequence). V was clipped by 4 bases and J by 10 bases, with 15 bases between them. CDR3 length: 13 amino acids. The CDR3 bases are TGTGCCAGCAGCTCGCTAGGGGGTGGCCCGCAGTATTTT. Protein: CASSSLGGGPQYF.

This clonotype was picked up a small number of times. This chain connects TRBV5-1 to TRBJ2-4; TRBD1 matches 11 bases. Germline CDR1 is SGHRS and CDR2 is YFSETQ. V trimming: 4 bases; J trimming: 9 bases; junction bases outside the gene matches: 6. The CDR3 is 14 residues long. Here the CDR3 reads CASSPGTGGTIQYF. CDR3 nucleotides: TGCGCCAGCAGCCCAGGGACAGGGGGGACCATTCAGTACTTC. Variable domain in full (rest from reference TRBV5-1 and TRBJ2-4): KAGVTQTPRYLIKTRGQQVTLSCSPISGHRSVSWYQQTPGQGLQFLFEYFSETQRNKGNFPGRFSGRQFSNSRSEMNVSTLELGDSALYLCASSPGTGGTIQYFGAGTRLSVL.

This clonotype was found many times. This sequence joins TRBV12-3 or TRBV12-4 and TRBJ1-5; 7 nucleotides align to TRBD1. Trimming removed 6 bases from V and 3 bases from J; junction bases left unmatched: 5. The CDR3 consists of 14 residues. In DNA, the CDR3 is TGTGCCAGCAGACCCGGGACAGACAATCAGCCCCAGCATTTT. It is translated as CASRPGTDNQPQHF.

The chain joins TRBV12-5 to TRBJ2-7; 10 bases line up with TRBD1. CDR3 length: 14 amino acids. CDR1 LGHNT and CDR2 FRNRAP come from the germline V gene. With 8 bases clipped from V and 2 bases from J, the junction kept 6 bases outside the gene matches. CDR3 sequence reads: CASKTGTGAYEQYF. DNA for the CDR3: TGTGCTAGTAAAACCGGGACAGGGGCCTACGAGCAGTACTTC. The full variable domain, rest sourced from reference TRBV12-5 and TRBJ2-7, is DARVTQTPRHKVTEMGQEVTMRCQPILGHNTVFWYRQTMMQGLELLAYFRNRAPLDDSGMPKDRFSAEMPDATLATLKIQPSEPRDSAVYFCASKTGTGAYEQYFGPGTRLTVT.

The chain carries TRBV5-1 and TRBJ2-1, with TRBD1 matching over 8 bases. CDR1 is SGHRS and CDR2 is YFSETQ in the germline V gene. V trimming: 1 base; J trimming: 0 bases; junction bases outside the gene matches: 6. This CDR3 comprises 17 residues. The CDR3 bases are TGCGCCAGCAGCTTGAGGGACAGGTCAAGCTCCTACAATGAGCAGTTCTTC. Amino acid sequence: CASSLRDRSSSYNEQFF. Looking up the rest from reference TRBV5-1 and TRBJ2-1 gives the full variable domain: KAGVTQTPRYLIKTRGQQVTLSCSPISGHRSVSWYQQTPGQGLQFLFEYFSETQRNKGNFPGRFSGRQFSNSRSEMNVSTLELGDSALYLCASSLRDRSSSYNEQFFGPGTRLTVL.

This clonotype has ten or more counts. The genes are TRBV12-3 or TRBV12-4 and TRBJ2-3; 8 nucleotides agree with TRBD1. The CDR3 loop spans 13 amino acids. V was clipped by 9 bases and J by 8 bases; unmatched bases: 10. The CDR3 here is CASQGQGASTQYF. CDR3 bases: TGTGCCAGTCAAGGGCAGGGGGCAAGTACGCAGTATTTT.

The chain carries TRBV7-6 and TRBJ2-2, with 7 bases lining up with TRBD2. The CDR3 totals 15 residues. The germline CDR1 and CDR2 sequences are SGHVS and FNYEAQ. Trimming removed 5 bases from V and 4 bases from J; junction bases left unmatched: 7. This chain's CDR3 is CASSPPSGATGELFF. CDR3 nucleotides: TGTGCCAGCAGCCCCCCTAGCGGTGCCACCGGGGAGCTGTTTTTT. The full variable domain, its missing parts supplied by reference TRBV7-6 and TRBJ2-2, is GAGVSQSPRYKVTKRGQDVALRCDPISGHVSLYWYRQALGQGPEFLTYFNYEAQQDKSGLPNDRFSAERPEGSISTLTIQRTEQRDSAMYRCASSPPSGATGELFFGEGSRLTVL.